The clone carrying this TCR beta chain came up many times. Its antigen is not identified. This record comes from a study of T cells in Graves' hyperthyroidism and ophthalmopathy. Study-wide findings and caveats: Within blood appeared most thyroid clonotypes that had expanded above 0.001.

Germline lookup yields CDR1 SGHVS and CDR2 FNYEAQ. This CDR3 has 11 residues. Deletions cut 5 bases from V and 10 bases from J, with 12 bases between. The source material, RNA transcripts, was used to amplify TCR beta CDR3 regions. In the first-round RT-PCR of the TCR CDR3, the HTBI primer set was used. One entry per CDR3 protein, called by TCRdb with MiXCR from the multiplex PCR reads. The sample carries about 540,000 distinct CDR3 sequences, 35% to 55% recorded once. Graves' hyperthyroidism showing no ophthalmopathy progression within 18 months was considered stable. Newly diagnosed hyperthyroidism, duration under 2 months, in patients aged 18 to 65. Used for diagnoses were clinical symptoms, serum thyroxine and TRAb, thyroid ultrasound and orbital computed tomography.

The sequenced sample consisted of peripheral blood or thyroid tissue (not recorded which). The rearrangement joins TRBV7-6 to TRBJ2-7, with D perhaps matching TRBD2 (6 bases). This receptor was taken from a woman aged 18 to 35 with Graves' hyperthyroidism. The CDR3 nucleotides are TGTGCCAGCAGCAAAGGCGGGGTACAGTACTTC. It encodes CASSKGGVQYF.